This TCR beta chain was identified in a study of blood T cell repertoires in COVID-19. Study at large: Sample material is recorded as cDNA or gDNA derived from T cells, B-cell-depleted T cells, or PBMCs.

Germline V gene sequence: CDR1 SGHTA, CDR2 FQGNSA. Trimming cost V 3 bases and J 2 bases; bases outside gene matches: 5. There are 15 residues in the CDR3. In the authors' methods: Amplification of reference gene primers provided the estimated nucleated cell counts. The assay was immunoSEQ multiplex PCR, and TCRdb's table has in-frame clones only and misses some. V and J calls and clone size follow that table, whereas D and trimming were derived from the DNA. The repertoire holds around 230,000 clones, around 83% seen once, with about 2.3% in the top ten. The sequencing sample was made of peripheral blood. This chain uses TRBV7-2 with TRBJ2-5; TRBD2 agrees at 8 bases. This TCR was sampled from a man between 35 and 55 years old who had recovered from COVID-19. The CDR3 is CASSFWTSPQETQYF. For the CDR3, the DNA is TGTGCCAGCAGCTTTTGGACTAGCCCGCAAGAGACCCAGTACTTC.